This is a list of T cell receptor beta chains from one sample in a study of blood T cell repertoires in COVID-19. Repertoires were generated with immunoSEQ multiplex PCR, while TCRdb's copy carries only in-frame clones and drops some. The sample has around 95,000 clones; 70% to 90% are singletons. The sequencing input was peripheral blood. The receptor set was obtained from a human donor in a cohort sampled during active COVID-19. Both conserved end residues are part of each CDR3. The order of the fields is CDR3 length, V gene, J gene, clone size, D gene, CDR3 DNA, CDR3 protein. A D gene is named only where the DNA matches it firmly. The listing skips clone size in some rows; elsewhere it reads once, few, many or a size class.

>16|TRBV21-1|TRBJ2-4|once|-
TGTGCCAGCAGCAAAGGGGACAGGGGGCGCAATAGCATTCAGTACTTC
CASSKGDRGRNSIQYF
>15|TRBV6-1|TRBJ2-7|-|-
TGTGCCAGCAGTGAAGTCCGGGACACTCCCTACGAGCAGTACTTC
CASSEVRDTPYEQYF
>14|TRBV19|TRBJ1-3|-|-
TGTGCCAGTCGTTCGGGGGGCTCTGGAAACACCATATATTTT
CASRSGGSGNTIYF
>13|TRBV14|TRBJ1-2|-|TRBD1
TGTGCCAGCAGCCAACAGGGGGTGTATGGCTACACCTTC
CASSQQGVYGYTF
>16|TRBV5-1|TRBJ2-7|-|TRBD1
TGCGCCAGCAGCCCGAGCTCTGGACAGGGGATTCACGAGCAGTACTTC
CASSPSSGQGIHEQYF
>16|TRBV7-2|TRBJ2-3|-|TRBD2
TGTGCCAGCAGCGCGCAGGCTAGCGGGGGCACAGATACGCAGTATTTT
CASSAQASGGTDTQYF
>18|TRBV21-1|TRBJ2-2|-|-
TGTGCCAGCAGCAACCCCCTACAGGGACAGGGAAACACCGGGGAGCTGTTTTTT
CASSNPLQGQGNTGELFF
>17|TRBV18|TRBJ1-1|-|TRBD1
TGTGCCAGCTCACCGCAACTACGGACAGGGGAGAACACTGAAGCTTTCTTT
CASSPQLRTGENTEAFF
>15|TRBV5-4|TRBJ2-6|-|TRBD1
TGTGCCAGCAGCCGACAGGGGGCTGGGGCCAACGTCCTGACTTTC
CASSRQGAGANVLTF
>15|TRBV5-1|TRBJ1-3|-|-
TGCGCCAGCAGCTTGTCGGGGAACGTGGGAAACACCATATATTTT
CASSLSGNVGNTIYF
>14|TRBV7-9|TRBJ2-1|-|-
TGTGCCAGCAGCTTAGAAGGGGGTAGGGCGGAGCAGTTCTTC
CASSLEGGRAEQFF
>13|TRBV18|TRBJ1-5|-|-
TGTGCCAGCTCACCAACAGGGACTCAGCCCCAGCATTTT
CASSPTGTQPQHF
>16|TRBV7-8|TRBJ2-3|once|-
TGTGCCAGCAGCTTTAGTAACACTGGGGGGACAGATACGCAGTATTTT
CASSFSNTGGTDTQYF